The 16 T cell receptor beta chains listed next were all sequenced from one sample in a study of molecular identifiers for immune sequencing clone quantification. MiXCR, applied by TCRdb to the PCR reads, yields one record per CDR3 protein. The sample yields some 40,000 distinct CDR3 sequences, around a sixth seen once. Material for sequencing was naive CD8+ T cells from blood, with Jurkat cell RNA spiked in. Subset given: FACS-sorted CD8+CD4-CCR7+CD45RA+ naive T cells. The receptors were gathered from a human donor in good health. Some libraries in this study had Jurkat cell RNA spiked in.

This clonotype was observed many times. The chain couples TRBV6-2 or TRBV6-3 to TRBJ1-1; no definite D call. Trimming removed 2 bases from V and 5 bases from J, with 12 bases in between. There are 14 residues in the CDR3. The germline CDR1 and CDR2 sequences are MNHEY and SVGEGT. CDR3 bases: TGTGCCAGCAGTTACGGTGCACGCGGGACTGAAGCTTTCTTT. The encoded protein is CASSYGARGTEAFF.

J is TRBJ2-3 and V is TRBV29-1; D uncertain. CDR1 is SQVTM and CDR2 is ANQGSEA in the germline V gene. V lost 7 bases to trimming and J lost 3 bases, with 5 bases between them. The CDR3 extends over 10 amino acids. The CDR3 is CSARTDTQYF. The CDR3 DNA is TGCAGCGCACGAACAGATACGCAGTATTTT.

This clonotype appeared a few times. CDR3 amino acids: CASGLSLFDRSTDTQYF. The CDR3 DNA sequence: TGTGCTAGTGGTTTGTCACTCTTCGACAGGTCCACAGATACGCAGTATTTT. The rearrangement uses TRBV12-5 and TRBJ2-3; possible D gene TRBD1, 6 bases. The length of the CDR3 is 17 residues. Trimming cost V 2 bases and J 2 bases, with 17 bases left between them. Germline lookup yields CDR1 LGHNT and CDR2 FRNRAP. The full variable domain, rest sourced from reference TRBV12-5 and TRBJ2-3, is DARVTQTPRHKVTEMGQEVTMRCQPILGHNTVFWYRQTMMQGLELLAYFRNRAPLDDSGMPKDRFSAEMPDATLATLKIQPSEPRDSAVYFCASGLSLFDRSTDTQYFGPGTRLTVL.

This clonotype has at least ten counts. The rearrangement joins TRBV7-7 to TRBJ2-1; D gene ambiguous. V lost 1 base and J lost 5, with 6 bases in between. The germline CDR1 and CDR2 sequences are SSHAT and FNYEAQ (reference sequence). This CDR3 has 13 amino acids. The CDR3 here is CASSLVVNNEQFF. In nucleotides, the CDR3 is TGTGCCAGCAGCTTAGTGGTGAACAATGAGCAGTTCTTC.

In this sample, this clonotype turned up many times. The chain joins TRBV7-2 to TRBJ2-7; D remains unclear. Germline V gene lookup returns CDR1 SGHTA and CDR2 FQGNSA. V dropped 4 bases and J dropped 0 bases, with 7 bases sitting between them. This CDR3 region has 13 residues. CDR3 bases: TGTGCCAGCAGCTCCACACCCTCCTACGAGCAGTACTTC. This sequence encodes CASSSTPSYEQYF.

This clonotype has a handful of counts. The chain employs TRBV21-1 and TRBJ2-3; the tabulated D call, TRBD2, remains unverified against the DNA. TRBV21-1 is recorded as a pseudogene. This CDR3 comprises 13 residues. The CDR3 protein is CASSPQRADTQYF. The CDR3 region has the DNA TGTGCCAGCAGCCCCCAGAGGGCAGATACGCAGTATTTT.

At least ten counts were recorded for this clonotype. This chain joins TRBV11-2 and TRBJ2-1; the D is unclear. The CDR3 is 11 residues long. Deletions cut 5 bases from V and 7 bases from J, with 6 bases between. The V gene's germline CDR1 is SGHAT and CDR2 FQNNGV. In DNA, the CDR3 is TGTGCCAGCAGCCGTGGGAATGAGCAGTTCTTC. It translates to CASSRGNEQFF.

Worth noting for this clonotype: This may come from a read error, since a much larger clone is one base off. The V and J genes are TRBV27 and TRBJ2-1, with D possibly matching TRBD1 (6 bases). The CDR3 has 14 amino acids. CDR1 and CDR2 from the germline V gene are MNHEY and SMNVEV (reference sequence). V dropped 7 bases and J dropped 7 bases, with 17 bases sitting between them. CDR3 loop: CASTADPQGNEQFF. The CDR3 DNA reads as TGTGCCAGCACCGCCGACCCACAGGGTAATGAGCAGTTCTTC.

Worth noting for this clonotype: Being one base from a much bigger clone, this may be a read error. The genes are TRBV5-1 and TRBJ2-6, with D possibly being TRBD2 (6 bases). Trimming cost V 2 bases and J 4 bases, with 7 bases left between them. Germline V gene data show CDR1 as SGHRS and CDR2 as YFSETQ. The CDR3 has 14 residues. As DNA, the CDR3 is TGCGCCAGCAGCTTTGCGGGAGGGGCCAACGTCCTGACTTTC. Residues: CASSFAGGANVLTF.

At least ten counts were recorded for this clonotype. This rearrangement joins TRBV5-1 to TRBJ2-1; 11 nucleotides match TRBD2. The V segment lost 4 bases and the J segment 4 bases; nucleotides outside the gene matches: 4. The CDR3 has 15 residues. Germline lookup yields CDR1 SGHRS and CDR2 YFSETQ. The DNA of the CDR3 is TGCGCCAGCAGCACCGGGACTAGCGGATACAATGAGCAGTTCTTC. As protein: CASSTGTSGYNEQFF.

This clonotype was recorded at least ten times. This CDR3 reads CAASSGSIRRTSTDTQYF. For the CDR3, the DNA is TGTGCGGCTTCTAGCGGAAGTATTCGCCGAACTAGCACAGATACGCAGTATTTT. V and J are TRBV15 and TRBJ2-3; 7 bases are shared with TRBD2. Per germline, CDR1 LNHNV and CDR2 YYDKDF (reference sequence). This CDR3 has 18 amino acids.

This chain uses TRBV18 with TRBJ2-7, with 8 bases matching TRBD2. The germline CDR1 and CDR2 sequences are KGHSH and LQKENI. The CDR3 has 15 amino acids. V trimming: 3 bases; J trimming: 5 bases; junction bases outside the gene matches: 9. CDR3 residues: CASSPKRERSNEQYF. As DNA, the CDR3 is TGTGCCAGCTCACCCAAGCGGGAGAGGTCCAACGAGCAGTACTTC.

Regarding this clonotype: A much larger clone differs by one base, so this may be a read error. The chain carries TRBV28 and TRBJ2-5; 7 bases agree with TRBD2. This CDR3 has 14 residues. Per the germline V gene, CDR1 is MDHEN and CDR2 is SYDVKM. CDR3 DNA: TGTGCCAACAGTCGGCGGGGGTACCAAGAGACCCAGTACTTC. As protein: CANSRRGYQETQYF. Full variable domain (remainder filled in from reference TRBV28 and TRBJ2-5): DVKVTQSSRYLVKRTGEKVFLECVQDMDHENMFWYRQDPGLGLRLIYFSYDVKMKEKGDIPEGYSVSREKKERFSLILESASTNQTSMYLCANSRRGYQETQYFGPGTRLLVL.

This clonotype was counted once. CDR3 coding DNA: TGTGCCAGCAGTTTACCCCCAGAGGGTCCCGGGGAGCTGTTTTTT. It yields the protein CASSLPPEGPGELFF. The rearrangement links TRBV28 to TRBJ2-2, with D possibly TRBD2 on 5 matching bases. The CDR3 length is 15 residues. CDR1 and CDR2 (germline): MDHEN, SYDVKM. Trimming removed 2 bases from V and 6 bases from J, with 13 bases in between.

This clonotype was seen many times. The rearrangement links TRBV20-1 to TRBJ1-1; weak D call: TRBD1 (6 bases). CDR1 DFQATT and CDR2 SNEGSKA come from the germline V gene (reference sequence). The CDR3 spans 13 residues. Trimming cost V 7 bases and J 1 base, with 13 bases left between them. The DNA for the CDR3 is TGCAGTGTTCAGGGGACGGCGAACACTGAAGCTTTCTTT. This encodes CSVQGTANTEAFF.

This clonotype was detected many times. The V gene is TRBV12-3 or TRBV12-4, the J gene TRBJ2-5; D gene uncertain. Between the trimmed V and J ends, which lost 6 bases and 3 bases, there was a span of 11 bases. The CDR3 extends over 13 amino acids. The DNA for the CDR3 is TGTGCCAGCAGACGTTCTAGAGAAGAGACCCAGTACTTC. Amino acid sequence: CASRRSREETQYF.